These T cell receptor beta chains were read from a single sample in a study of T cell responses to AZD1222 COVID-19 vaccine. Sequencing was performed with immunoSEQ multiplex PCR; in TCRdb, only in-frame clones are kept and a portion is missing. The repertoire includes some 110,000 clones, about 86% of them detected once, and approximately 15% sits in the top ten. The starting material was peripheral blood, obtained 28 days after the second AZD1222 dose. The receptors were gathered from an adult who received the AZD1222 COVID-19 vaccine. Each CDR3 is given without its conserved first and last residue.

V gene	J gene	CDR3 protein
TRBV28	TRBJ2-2	ASRWRGAPPRETGELF
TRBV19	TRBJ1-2	ASTITGGHIYGYT
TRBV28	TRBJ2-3	ASSARTSGRDTQY
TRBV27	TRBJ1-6	ASSKEDSNSPLH
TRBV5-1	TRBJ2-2	ASSLISGAGDTGELF
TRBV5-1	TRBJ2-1	ASMSGTGGAYNEQF
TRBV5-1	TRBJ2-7	ASSLGDRREQY
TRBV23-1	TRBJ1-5	ASSQSALVPWPQH
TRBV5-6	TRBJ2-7	ASSLGVYEQY
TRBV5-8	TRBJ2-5	ASSLGTSEQETQY
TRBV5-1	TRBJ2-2	ASSWGRGTGELF
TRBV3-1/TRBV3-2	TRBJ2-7	ASSQSGTGIFEQY
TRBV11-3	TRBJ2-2	ASSPNTGELF
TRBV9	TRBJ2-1	ASSAAGGIHNEQF
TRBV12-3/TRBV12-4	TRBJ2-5	ASTTGGEETQY
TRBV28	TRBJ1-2	ASRDLQGQSDYGYT
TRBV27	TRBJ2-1	ASSSPGQGHNEQF
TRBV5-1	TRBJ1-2	ASSPGQGPYGYT
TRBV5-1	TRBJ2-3	ASSLGDRGYTDTQY
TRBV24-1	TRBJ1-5	ATSDSAGVSQPQH
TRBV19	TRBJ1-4	ASNSQGGEKLF
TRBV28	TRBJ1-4	ASRTFRLGKLF
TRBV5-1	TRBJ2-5	ASSQRDREMRETQY
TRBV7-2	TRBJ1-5	ASSLWGYSNQPQH
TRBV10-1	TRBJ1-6	ASIGQNNSPLH
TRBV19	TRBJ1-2	ASSMSSGPFNGYT
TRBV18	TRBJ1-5	ASSPGGSNQPQH
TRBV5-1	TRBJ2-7	ASSLEAGEYEQY
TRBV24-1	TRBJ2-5	ATGAEGTETQY
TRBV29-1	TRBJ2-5	SVAGGSGGYQETQY
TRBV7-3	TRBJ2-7	ASSPNTGYEQY
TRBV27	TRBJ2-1	ASRGTSGHSNEQF
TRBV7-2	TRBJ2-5	ASSSGTGGYETQY
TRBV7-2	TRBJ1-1	ASSLARLNTEAF
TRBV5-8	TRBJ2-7	ASSFAGGYLYEQY
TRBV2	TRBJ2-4	ASSPKGAGKNIQY
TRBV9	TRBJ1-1	ASSIPAGGNTEAF
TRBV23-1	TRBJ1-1	ASSQSDRVWAF
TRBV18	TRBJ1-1	ASSLWTGKVNTEAF
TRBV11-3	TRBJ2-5	ASSLRGTSGETQY
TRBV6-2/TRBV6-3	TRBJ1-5	ASSLRGGLQPQH
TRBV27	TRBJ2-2	ASSVLRTGELF
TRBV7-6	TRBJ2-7	ASSLAGPGREQY
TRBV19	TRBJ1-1	ASTSFRDRGRTEAF
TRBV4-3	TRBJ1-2	ASSQDQTSDFNYGYT
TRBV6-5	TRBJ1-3	AAWAGTAGNTIY
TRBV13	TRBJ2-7	ASSPGFGRFYEQY
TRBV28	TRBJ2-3	ASDTLGRGRTDTQY
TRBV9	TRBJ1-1	ASSAEGTGSEAF
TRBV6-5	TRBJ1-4	ASSYSGTVNEKLF
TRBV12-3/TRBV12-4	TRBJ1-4	ASSLGGSEKLF
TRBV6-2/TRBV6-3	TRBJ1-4	ASSPRQPGSNEKLF
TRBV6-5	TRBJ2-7	ASSYDGRAYEQY